The rows below give T cell receptor beta chains drawn from one sample of a study of shared clonotypes between healthy human individuals. Some clones are missing from TCRdb's copy, which holds only in-frame ones; the method was immunoSEQ multiplex PCR. The sample carries over a million clones, roughly 96% recorded once. The sequencing input was naive CD4+ T cells sorted from blood. The receptors were sampled from a man younger than 40 in good health. Each CDR3 is given with its conserved first and last residue. Fields, in order: V gene, clone size, J gene, D gene, CDR3 DNA, CDR3 protein. The D gene is left open where the match is weak. Part of the rows lack a size; the others show once, few, many or a class for expanded clones.

>TRBV9|NA|TRBJ2-3|TRBD2
TGTGCCAGCAGCGCACTATACCCGACTAGCGGAAACACAGATACGCAGTATTTT
CASSALYPTSGNTDTQYF
>TRBV7-3|NA|TRBJ2-1|NA
TGTGCCAGCAGCTTGGGCAGGAATGAGCAGTTCTTC
CASSLGRNEQFF
>TRBV5-8|NA|TRBJ2-7|NA
TGTGCCAGCAGAGTGGACAGCCCAAGCTCCTACGAGCAGTACTTC
CASRVDSPSSYEQYF
>TRBV20-1|NA|TRBJ2-7|NA
TGCAGTGTAAGTGAGGTGACCAGGGGGTACTTC
CSVSEVTRGYF
>TRBV6-5|NA|TRBJ2-7|TRBD2
TGTGCCAGCAGTGTGGGAGGGTCAAACTACGAGCAGTACTTC
CASSVGGSNYEQYF
>TRBV19|NA|TRBJ2-3|TRBD2
TGTGCCACGTCCAGCGGGAGGCCAGATACGCAGTATTTT
CATSSGRPDTQYF
>TRBV19|NA|TRBJ1-4|TRBD1
TGTGCCAGTAGTACGACAGGGGTTGACGGAAAACTGTTTTTT
CASSTTGVDGKLFF
>TRBV28|NA|TRBJ2-2|NA
TGTGCCAGCAGTTCCCAATACGGGGAGCTGTTTTTT
CASSSQYGELFF
>TRBV6-1|NA|TRBJ1-3|TRBD1
TGTGCCAGCAGTGTACGGGGACAGGATTATGACACCATATATTTT
CASSVRGQDYDTIYF
>TRBV4-3|NA|TRBJ1-2|NA
TGCGCCAGCAGCCATGCAACAGGAGTTAACTATGGCTACACCTTC
CASSHATGVNYGYTF
>TRBV6-1|NA|TRBJ2-2|NA
TGTGCCAGCAAATCCACCGGGGAGCTGTTTTTT
CASKSTGELFF
>TRBV19|NA|TRBJ1-5|NA
TGTGCCAGTAGTATAGTCGATGGGGGATACGGCAATCAGCCCCAGCATTTT
CASSIVDGGYGNQPQHF
>TRBV27|NA|TRBJ2-7|TRBD2
TGTGCCAGCAGTTTGACTAGCGGTTCCTACGAGCAGTACTTC
CASSLTSGSYEQYF
>TRBV7-6|NA|TRBJ2-7|NA
TGTGCCAGCAGCTCCCGGGGCCGCTACGAGCAGTACTTC
CASSSRGRYEQYF
>TRBV28|NA|TRBJ1-5|TRBD1
TGTGCCAGCAGTTTAGCCGGACAGGGAAAGCAGCCCCAGCATTTT
CASSLAGQGKQPQHF
>TRBV6-5|NA|TRBJ2-2|NA
TGTGCCAGCAGTTACGACCGCCGGGAGCTGTTTTTT
CASSYDRRELFF
>TRBV5-1|NA|TRBJ1-5|NA
TGCGCCAGCAGCTCAGCGGGTGGTCAGCCCCAGCATTTT
CASSSAGGQPQHF
>TRBV15|NA|TRBJ2-6|NA
TGTGCCACCAGCAGAGATATTTTCTCTGGGGCCAACGTCCTGACTTTC
CATSRDIFSGANVLTF
>TRBV15|NA|TRBJ1-1|NA
TGTGCCACCAGCAGAGGCTTCTCCGGGAACACTGAAGCTTTCTTT
CATSRGFSGNTEAFF
>TRBV4-3|once|TRBJ1-2|NA
TGCGCCAGCAGCCAAGGGGGACACTATGGCTACACCTTC
CASSQGGHYGYTF
>TRBV7-2|NA|TRBJ2-7|NA
TGTGCCAGCAGCTTAGAAATCGGAATCTCCTACGAGCAGTACTTC
CASSLEIGISYEQYF
>TRBV5-6|once|TRBJ2-1|NA
TGTGCCAGCAGCCGGGACACCTACAATGAGCAGTTCTTC
CASSRDTYNEQFF
>TRBV9|NA|TRBJ2-7|NA
TGTGCCAGCAGCGTAGAGCCCCTGGGGGGCTACGAGCAGTACTTC
CASSVEPLGGYEQYF
>TRBV7-2|NA|TRBJ1-2|NA
TGTGCCAGCAACCATCAGGAGTATGGCTACACCTTC
CASNHQEYGYTF
>TRBV6-1|NA|TRBJ2-7|TRBD1
TGTGCCAGCAGTAGACAGGGCCCGACCTACGAGCAGTACTTC
CASSRQGPTYEQYF
>TRBV2|once|TRBJ2-5|TRBD2
TGTGCCAGCAGTGAAGGATCGGCTAGCGGGAAATTGGCAGAGACCCAGTACTTC
CASSEGSASGKLAETQYF
>TRBV5-4|NA|TRBJ1-2|TRBD1
TGTGCCAGCAGCTTGGCAGGGGGCTACGATGGCTACACCTTC
CASSLAGGYDGYTF
>TRBV4-3|NA|TRBJ2-7|NA
TGCGCCAGCAGCCAAGATTTGAGCGTGAGCTCCTACGAGCAGTACTTC
CASSQDLSVSSYEQYF
>TRBV29-1|NA|TRBJ2-3|NA
TGCAGCGTTGAAAGGGCTAGTCAAGATACGCAGTATTTT
CSVERASQDTQYF
>TRBV28|NA|TRBJ1-1|NA
TGTGCCAGCATAGCAGCCACTGAAGCTTTCTTT
CASIAATEAFF
>TRBV6-1|once|TRBJ2-5|NA
TGTGCCAGCAGTGTTGGGGCTCCGGGGGCCCAGTACTTC
CASSVGAPGAQYF
>TRBV19|NA|TRBJ2-7|TRBD1
TGTGCCAGTAGTATAGTCACCGGGACAGGGACCTACGAGCAGTACTTC
CASSIVTGTGTYEQYF
>TRBV29-1|NA|TRBJ2-5|NA
TGCAGCGTTGTGCCTAATCAAGAGACCCAGTACTTC
CSVVPNQETQYF
>TRBV7-8|NA|TRBJ1-1|NA
TGTGCCAGCAGCCTACGACCGGGACCCCTAGCTGAAGCTTTCTTT
CASSLRPGPLAEAFF
>TRBV10-3|NA|TRBJ1-5|NA
TGTGCCATCACCGAGGCAGGGATGGTCACCGATAGCAATCAGCCCCAGCATTTT
CAITEAGMVTDSNQPQHF
>TRBV2|NA|TRBJ2-7|TRBD2
TGTGCCAGCTTTCATCGCGGGGGAAACGAGCAGTACTTC
CASFHRGGNEQYF
>TRBV9|NA|TRBJ2-7|NA
TGTGCCAGCAGCGGCGGTAGCGGTCCGGGCTACGAGCAGTACTTC
CASSGGSGPGYEQYF
>TRBV5-1|NA|TRBJ2-2|NA
TGCGCCAGCAGCTCGGACAGCGTCACCGGGGAGCTGTTTTTT
CASSSDSVTGELFF
>TRBV30|NA|TRBJ2-1|TRBD2
TGTGCCTGGAGCCTCGCGGGAGGCTGGGATGAGCAGTTCTTC
CAWSLAGGWDEQFF
>TRBV6-5|NA|TRBJ1-2|TRBD1
TGTGCCAGCAGGGCACAGGGGGCGGATGGCTACACCTTC
CASRAQGADGYTF
>TRBV10-3|NA|TRBJ2-5|NA
TGTGCCATCAGTGAAGGCTTACGGAACCAAGAGACCCAGTACTTC
CAISEGLRNQETQYF
>TRBV5-1|once|TRBJ2-3|TRBD1
TGCGCCAGCAGCTTGGACAGGGGGCGTACAGATACGCAGTATTTT
CASSLDRGRTDTQYF
>TRBV5-5|once|TRBJ2-5|NA
TGTGCCAGCAGCTTTTGGGGGGAAGAGACCCAGTACTTC
CASSFWGEETQYF
>TRBV27|once|TRBJ2-3|NA
TGTGCCAGCAGTTTACCAGGCCGCACAGATACGCAGTATTTT
CASSLPGRTDTQYF
>TRBV14|NA|TRBJ1-2|NA
TGTGCCAGCAGCCAAGAAGATGAGGGGCCGTTCCATGGCTACACCTTC
CASSQEDEGPFHGYTF
>TRBV11-2|NA|TRBJ1-4|NA
TGTGCCAGCAGCTTAGAGCGACGGACTTGGGATGAAAAACTGTTTTTT
CASSLERRTWDEKLFF
>TRBV10-1|NA|TRBJ2-1|TRBD1
TGCGCCAGCAGTGAGGCGACAGGGTTCGCCTACAATGAGCAGTTCTTC
CASSEATGFAYNEQFF
>TRBV6-1|NA|TRBJ1-4|NA
TGTGCCAGCACGCTTTATACAGGAGGGGAAAAACTGTTTTTT
CASTLYTGGEKLFF
>TRBV28|NA|TRBJ2-7|NA
TGTGCCAGCAACCTGGGGGGACCCTCCTACGAGCAGTACTTC
CASNLGGPSYEQYF
>TRBV5-6|once|TRBJ2-6|TRBD1
TGTGCCAGCAGCTGGGGGGACAGGGGCCCCCTCTCTGGGGCCAACGTCCTGACTTTC
CASSWGDRGPLSGANVLTF
>TRBV5-1|NA|TRBJ2-1|NA
TGCGCCAGCAGCACGACCCCCGCTGCCATCGGGTACAATGAGCAGTTCTTC
CASSTTPAAIGYNEQFF
>TRBV28|NA|TRBJ2-1|NA
TGTGCCAGCAGTCCCTCTGGGTCGAGCTCCTACAATGAGCAGTTCTTC
CASSPSGSSSYNEQFF
>TRBV5-1|NA|TRBJ1-1|NA
TGCGCCAGCAGCTCATTTACTCTGCTGAACACTGAAGCTTTCTTT
CASSSFTLLNTEAFF
>TRBV7-3|NA|TRBJ2-3|NA
TGTGCCAGCAGCACACGACACCCCACAGATACGCAGTATTTT
CASSTRHPTDTQYF
>TRBV7-2|NA|TRBJ2-5|NA
TGTGCCAGCAGCTTTCCGGGACAAGAGACCCAGTACTTC
CASSFPGQETQYF
>TRBV9|NA|TRBJ2-1|TRBD2
TGTGCCAGCAGCGTAAGCGGGAGCGCGACCTACAATGAGCAGTTCTTC
CASSVSGSATYNEQFF